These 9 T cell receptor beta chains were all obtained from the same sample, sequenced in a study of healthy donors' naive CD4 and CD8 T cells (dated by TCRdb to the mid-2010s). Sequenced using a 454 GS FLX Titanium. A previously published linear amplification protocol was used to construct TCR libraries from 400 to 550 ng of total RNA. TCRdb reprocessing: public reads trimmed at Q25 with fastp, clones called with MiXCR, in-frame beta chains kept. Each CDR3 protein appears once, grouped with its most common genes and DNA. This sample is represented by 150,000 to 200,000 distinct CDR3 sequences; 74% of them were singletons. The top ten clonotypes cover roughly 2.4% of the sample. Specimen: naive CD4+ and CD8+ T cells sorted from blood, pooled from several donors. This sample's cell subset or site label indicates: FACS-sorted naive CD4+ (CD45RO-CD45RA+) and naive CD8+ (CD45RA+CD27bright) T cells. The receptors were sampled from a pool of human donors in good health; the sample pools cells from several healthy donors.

CDR3 sequence: CSARTGRDQPQHF. CDR3 sequence (DNA): TGCAGTGCTAGGACAGGGCGGGATCAGCCCCAGCATTTT. This chain uses TRBV20-1 with TRBJ1-5; the match to TRBD1 covers 7 bases. The CDR3 has 13 residues. CDR1 and CDR2 from the germline V gene are DFQATT and SNEGSKA (reference sequence). J lost 5 bases, V lost 3 bases, and 4 bases had no gene match.

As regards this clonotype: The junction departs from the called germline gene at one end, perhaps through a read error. The CDR3 nucleotides are TGTGCCAGCGGCTTCCTCGGGGAGCTGTTTTTT. This translates into CASGFLGELFF. The V call is TRBV5-5, the J call TRBJ2-2; no firm D call. Germline CDR1 and CDR2: SGHKS and YYEKEE (reference sequence). The CDR3 sequence is 11 residues long.

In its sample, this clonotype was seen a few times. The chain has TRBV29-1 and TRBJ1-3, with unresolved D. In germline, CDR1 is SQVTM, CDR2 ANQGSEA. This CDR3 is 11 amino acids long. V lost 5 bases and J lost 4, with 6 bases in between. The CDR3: CSVWGGNTIYF. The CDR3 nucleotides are TGCAGCGTTTGGGGAGGAAACACCATATATTTT.

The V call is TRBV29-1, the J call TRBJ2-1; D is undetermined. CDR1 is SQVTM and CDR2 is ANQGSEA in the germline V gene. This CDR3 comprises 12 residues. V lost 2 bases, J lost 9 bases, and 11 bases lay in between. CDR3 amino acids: CSVERTLGEQFF. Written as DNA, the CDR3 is TGCAGCGTTGAAAGAACCCTGGGTGAGCAGTTCTTC.

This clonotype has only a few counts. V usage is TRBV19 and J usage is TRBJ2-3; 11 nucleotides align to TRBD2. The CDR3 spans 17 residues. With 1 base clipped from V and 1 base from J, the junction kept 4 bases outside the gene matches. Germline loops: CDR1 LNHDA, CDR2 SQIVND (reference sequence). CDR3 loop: CASSIAPGLAGTDTQYF. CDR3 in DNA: TGTGCCAGTAGTATAGCCCCGGGACTAGCGGGCACAGATACGCAGTATTTT.

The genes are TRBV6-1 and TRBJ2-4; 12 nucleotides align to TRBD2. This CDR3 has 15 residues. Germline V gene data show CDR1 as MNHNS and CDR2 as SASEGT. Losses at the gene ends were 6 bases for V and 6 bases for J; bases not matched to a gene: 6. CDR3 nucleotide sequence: TGTGCCAGCAGAGTCCTAGCGGGAGGGAGAAACATTCAGTACTTC. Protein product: CASRVLAGGRNIQYF.

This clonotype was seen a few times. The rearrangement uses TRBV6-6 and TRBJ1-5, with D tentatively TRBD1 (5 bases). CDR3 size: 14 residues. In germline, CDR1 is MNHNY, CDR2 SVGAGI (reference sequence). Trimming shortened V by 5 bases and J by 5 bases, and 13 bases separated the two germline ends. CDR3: CASSDRDQHQPQHF. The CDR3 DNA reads TGTGCCAGCAGTGACCGGGACCAACATCAGCCCCAGCATTTT.

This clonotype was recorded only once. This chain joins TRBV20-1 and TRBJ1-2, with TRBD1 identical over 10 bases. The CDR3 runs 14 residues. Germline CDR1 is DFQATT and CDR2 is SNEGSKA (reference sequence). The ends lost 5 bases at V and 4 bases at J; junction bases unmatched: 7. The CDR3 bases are TGCAGTGCTCTAGACAGGGGGCTCGGCTATGGCTACACCTTC. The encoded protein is CSALDRGLGYGYTF.

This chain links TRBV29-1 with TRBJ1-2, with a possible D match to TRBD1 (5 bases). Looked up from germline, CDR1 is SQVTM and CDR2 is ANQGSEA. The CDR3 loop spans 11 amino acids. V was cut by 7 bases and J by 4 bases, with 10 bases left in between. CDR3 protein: CSARGSYGYTF. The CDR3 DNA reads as TGCAGCGCCCGGGGCTCCTATGGCTACACCTTC.